Each of the 19 T cell receptor beta chains below was sequenced from the same sample in a study of CD8 T cells in ankylosing spondylitis. The antigens for these receptors are not known. Notes on the study in general: A motif in TCR beta, a set of about 8 highly homologous variants, appeared characteristic of ankylosing spondylitis blood.

TCRdb reprocessed the 5' RACE reads via MiXCR and lists one record per CDR3 protein. The sample contains 700,000 to 1,000,000 distinct CDR3 sequences, roughly 12% of which appear only once. The material sequenced was blood, either unsorted or a sorted T cell fraction (not recorded which). The receptors here all came from a male donor with ankylosing spondylitis.

The sample holds a few counts of this clonotype. This chain connects TRBV20-1 to TRBJ2-5, with 10 bases that match TRBD2. CDR3 length equals 15 residues. J lost 4 bases, V lost 8 bases, and 13 bases had no gene match. Germline loops: CDR1 DFQATT, CDR2 SNEGSKA (reference sequence). The CDR3 DNA reads as TGCAGTCTCCTAGGGACTAGCGCCGAACGAGAGACCCAGTACTTC. Amino acids: CSLLGTSAERETQYF.

This clonotype was recorded many times. The V call is TRBV4-2, the J call TRBJ2-5, with D possibly matching TRBD2 (6 bases). V was trimmed by 1 base and J by 3 bases, leaving 12 bases between them. CDR1 and CDR2 from the germline V gene are LGHNA and YNFKEQ. The CDR3 is made up of 15 amino acids. In DNA, the CDR3 is TGTGCCAGCAGCCAAGTGGGGGAGGCCGAAGAGACCCAGTACTTC. Its translation is CASSQVGEAEETQYF.

This clonotype occurred a few times. J is TRBJ2-7 and V is TRBV6-1; D may be TRBD2 (6 bases). This CDR3 is built from 14 residues. Germline loops: CDR1 MNHNS, CDR2 SASEGT. The V gene lost 7 bases and the J gene lost 6 bases, with 19 bases spanning the gap. In DNA, the CDR3 is TGTGCCAGCAAACCCACAGGAGGGCCTTCCGAGCAGTACTTC. Protein sequence: CASKPTGGPSEQYF.

J is TRBJ1-2 and V is TRBV6-5; D call uncertain. Germline CDR1 reads MNHEY; CDR2 reads SVGAGI. The V and J ends lost 3 bases and 1 base respectively, with 9 bases between them. The CDR3 is made up of 14 amino acids. In nucleotides, the CDR3 is TGTGCCAGCAGTTATCAGACACGTAACTATGGCTACACCTTC. Its protein is CASSYQTRNYGYTF.

The chain combines TRBV5-1 with TRBJ1-1; D is uncertain. CDR1 is SGHRS, CDR2 YFSETQ, per germline. The CDR3 runs to 14 residues. Trimming removed 0 bases at V and 6 bases at J, with 12 bases between. The CDR3 protein is CASSLDVYSAEAFF. CDR3 coding DNA: TGCGCCAGCAGCTTGGACGTGTATTCGGCTGAAGCTTTCTTT.

This clonotype was recorded a few times. The chain joins TRBV28 to TRBJ2-5; the D call may be TRBD1 or TRBD2 (6 bases each). The CDR3 consists of 15 residues. V lost 6 bases to trimming and J lost 1 base, with 15 bases between them. Per the germline V gene, CDR1 is MDHEN and CDR2 is SYDVKM. The CDR3 region is CASSPEGGFQETQYF. CDR3 coding DNA: TGTGCCAGCAGCCCGGAGGGGGGCTTCCAAGAGACCCAGTACTTC.

This clonotype was picked up a small number of times. The V and J genes are TRBV20-1 and TRBJ2-1; D may match TRBD1 or TRBD2 (6 bases each). The germline gives CDR1 DFQATT, CDR2 SNEGSKA (reference sequence). The CDR3 sequence is 12 residues long. The CDR3 region has the DNA TGCAGCCGAGGGGGGATCAACAATGAGCAGTTCTTC. As protein: CSRGGINNEQFF.

This chain uses TRBV20-1 with TRBJ2-7; 7 bases line up with TRBD1. Germline assignment: CDR1 DFQATT and CDR2 SNEGSKA (reference sequence). CDR3 length equals 13 residues. Trimming at V came to 1 base and at J to 5 bases, leaving 5 bases not matched to a gene. The CDR3 DNA is TGCAGTGCTAGAGGCAGGGGGAAGAACGAGCAGTACTTC. Its translation: CSARGRGKNEQYF.

The rearrangement links TRBV9 to TRBJ2-3; no definite D call. Germline CDR1 reads SGDLS; CDR2 reads YYNGEE. Trimming stripped 3 bases from V and 2 bases from J, with 10 bases between. CDR3 size: 14 residues. The CDR3 sequence is CASSERPYTDTQYF. DNA for the CDR3: TGTGCCAGCAGCGAGAGGCCTTACACAGATACGCAGTATTTT.

This clonotype has ten or more counts. This chain joins TRBV6-5 and TRBJ1-1; D is unclear. CDR1 is MNHEY, CDR2 SVGAGI, per germline. Trimming cost V 0 bases and J 0 bases, with 8 bases left between them. This CDR3 region has 15 residues. The CDR3 coding sequence is TGTGCCAGCAGTTACTCTTTTCCGTTGAACACTGAAGCTTTCTTT. Amino acids: CASSYSFPLNTEAFF.

This clonotype came up a few times. The chain joins TRBV4-3 to TRBJ1-4, with D uncertain. This CDR3 has 14 amino acids. V gave up 1 base and J gave up 6 bases, with 9 bases separating them. Per the germline V gene, CDR1 is LGHNA and CDR2 is YSLEER. The CDR3 region is CASSQVRQDEKLFF. The CDR3 region has the DNA TGCGCCAGCAGCCAAGTACGACAAGATGAAAAACTGTTTTTT.

In this sample, this clonotype turned up a few times. The V and J genes are TRBV6-2 or TRBV6-3 and TRBJ1-6, with 8 nucleotides matching TRBD1. Germline assignment: CDR1 MNHEY and CDR2 SVGEGT. The CDR3 runs 13 residues. V was clipped by 6 bases and J by 10 bases; unmatched bases: 5. CDR3 in DNA: TGTGCCAGCAGCACGGACAGGGAATCACCCCTCCACTTT. It yields the protein CASSTDRESPLHF.

This sequence joins TRBV20-1 and TRBJ1-2; 7 bases fit TRBD1. The germline gives CDR1 DFQATT, CDR2 SNEGSKA (reference sequence). CDR3 length: 16 amino acids. V dropped 6 bases and J dropped 0; count of bases not matched to a gene: 13. CDR3: CSAGRGQDNPNYGYTF. CDR3 DNA: TGCAGTGCAGGCCGAGGACAGGATAATCCTAACTATGGCTACACCTTC.

This clonotype has only a few counts. This chain connects TRBV12-3 or TRBV12-4 to TRBJ2-7, with D maybe TRBD1 (7 bases). The CDR3 spans 15 residues. Trimming left V 3 bases short and J 5 bases short, with 17 bases between. CDR3 sequence (DNA): TGTGCCAGCAGTTTTTCGGGCGACAGGGAGGACGAGCAGTACTTC. This sequence encodes CASSFSGDREDEQYF.

This clonotype has just a few counts. The rearrangement joins TRBV5-1 to TRBJ2-5; no firm D call. The CDR3 has 14 amino acids. Germline loops: CDR1 SGHRS, CDR2 YFSETQ. The V end was cut by 4 bases, the J end by 1 base, with 11 bases between. The CDR3, as DNA: TGCGCCAGCAGCAACAGAGACGCCCAAGAGACCCAGTACTTC. As protein: CASSNRDAQETQYF.

Only a few counts were recorded for this clonotype. The chain has TRBV9 and TRBJ2-7, with 7 bases that match TRBD2. Trimming at V came to 4 bases and at J to 2 bases, leaving 9 bases not matched to a gene. This CDR3 contains 15 residues. In germline, CDR1 is SGDLS, CDR2 YYNGEE. The CDR3 here is CASSPRDYTAYEQYF. The CDR3 DNA reads as TGTGCCAGCAGCCCCCGGGACTATACGGCCTACGAGCAGTACTTC.

This clonotype was observed a handful of times. The rearrangement uses TRBV20-1 and TRBJ1-1, with unresolved D. The germline gives CDR1 DFQATT, CDR2 SNEGSKA (reference sequence). The CDR3 spans 16 residues. V dropped 6 bases and J dropped 0 bases, with 20 bases sitting between them. Written as DNA, the CDR3 is TGCAGTGCCCAAGTCTGGGTGAGCGGATTGAACACTGAAGCTTTCTTT. Protein product: CSAQVWVSGLNTEAFF.

Ten or more counts support this clonotype. The chain uses TRBV29-1 and TRBJ1-2, with D perhaps matching TRBD1 (5 bases). V lost 3 bases and J lost 9, with 11 bases in between. This CDR3 has 11 residues. CDR1 and CDR2 from the germline V gene are SQVTM and ANQGSEA. The CDR3 region has the DNA TGCAGCGTTGAGGGGGGAGGGAGCTACACCTTC. It codes for CSVEGGGSYTF.

The chain has TRBV7-9 and TRBJ1-2; D ambiguous. This CDR3 spans 13 amino acids. The ends were cut back, 3 bases at V and 8 bases at J, with 13 bases in the middle. Germline CDR1 SEHNR, CDR2 FQNEAQ (reference sequence). CDR3 amino acids: CASSLSGQEGYTF. CDR3 nucleotide sequence: TGTGCCAGCAGCTTGAGCGGTCAGGAAGGCTACACCTTC.